This TCR beta chain was documented in a study of brain T cells in children with intractable seizures. Findings and caveats of the study: Absence of clones before surgery may stem from lower sequencing depth. Viral specificity was inferred only from CDR3 similarity; HCMV serostatus was unknown.

The V gene's germline CDR1 is LNHDA and CDR2 SQIVND (reference sequence). The V gene lost 4 bases and the J gene lost 5 bases, with 15 bases spanning the gap. There are 14 residues in the CDR3. Only cases whose brain tissue showed the highest T cell transcript signatures were sequenced. Pre-surgery treatment included at least one anti-epileptic drug. Here immunoSEQ multiplex PCR was the method, and the copy in TCRdb shows in-frame clones only, minus some. The sample carries about 120,000 clones, 94% recorded once. Comment on this clone: The antigen is unknown.

The receptor comes from a boy under two years old with hemimegalencephaly and intractable seizures. The sequencing used peripheral blood, collected at surgery. J is TRBJ2-7 and V is TRBV19, with TRBD1 as a possible D gene (6 bases). The CDR3 nucleotides read TGTGCCAGTAGTACCTCGACAGGCCCTCACGAGCAGTACTTC. Translation gives CASSTSTGPHEQYF.